These T cell receptor beta chains were read from a single sample in a study of T cells expressing NK-cell markers. No DNA is given; TCRdb re-called the 5' RACE reads and lists each CDR3 protein once. The sample table includes 250,000 to 300,000 distinct CDR3 sequences. The sequenced sample was blood T cells: a sorted CD56 or NKG2C T cell subset, CD4+ or CD8+ T cells, or bulk PBMC T cells (not recorded which). Receptor source: a woman between 18 and 70 years old in good health. CDR3s include the opening cysteine and the closing phenylalanine or tryptophan. Each record gives: CDR3 protein, CDR3 length, J gene, V gene.

CDR3: CASSLKWVGYGYTF
length: 14
J: TRBJ1-2
V: TRBV28

CDR3: CSVLGLAGAETQYF
length: 14
J: TRBJ2-5
V: TRBV29-1

CDR3: CASSPSGGGYNEQFF
length: 15
J: TRBJ2-1
V: TRBV12-3/TRBV12-4

CDR3: CASSQISDYNSPLHF
length: 15
J: TRBJ1-6
V: TRBV4-3

CDR3: CASSRRGDSNQPQHF
length: 15
J: TRBJ1-5
V: TRBV25-1

CDR3: CSASDPRGGIQETQYF
length: 16
J: TRBJ2-5
V: TRBV20-1

CDR3: CASSLSLGGGDTEAFF
length: 16
J: TRBJ1-1
V: TRBV12-3/TRBV12-4

CDR3: CSARDDGRGTEKLFF
length: 15
J: TRBJ1-4
V: TRBV20-1

CDR3: CASATGGAYEQYF
length: 13
J: TRBJ2-7
V: TRBV6-1

CDR3: CASRQGSGANVLTF
length: 14
J: TRBJ2-6
V: TRBV12-3/TRBV12-4

CDR3: CASRPGTTDEKLFF
length: 14
J: TRBJ1-4
V: TRBV6-1

CDR3: CATSRTGTTGELFF
length: 14
J: TRBJ2-2
V: TRBV24-1

CDR3: CASSQDGMENTEAFF
length: 15
J: TRBJ1-1
V: TRBV3-1

CDR3: CASNLTPGHRNSEQFF
length: 16
J: TRBJ2-1
V: TRBV12-3/TRBV12-4

CDR3: CATSRVTLQETQYF
length: 14
J: TRBJ2-5
V: TRBV15

CDR3: CASSERGKGSYEQYF
length: 15
J: TRBJ2-7
V: TRBV6-2/TRBV6-3

CDR3: CASSSSLGPYEQYF
length: 14
J: TRBJ2-7
V: TRBV6-5